This T cell receptor beta chain was retrieved from a study of T cell changes during pregnancy in multiple sclerosis. Clones were sequenced by immunoSEQ multiplex PCR, and TCRdb holds only the in-frame ones, with some missing. The table lists about 120,000 clones, 90% to 95% of them singletons. This CDR3 has 15 amino acids. Germline trimming cut 4 bases from V and 6 bases from J; bases unmatched to any gene: 7. Germline V gene sequence: CDR1 MGHRA, CDR2 YSYEKL. The clonotype was recovered from a female donor with multiple sclerosis, enrolled in a pregnancy study. Specimen: peripheral blood, collected before pregnancy. This chain links TRBV4-1 with TRBJ2-3, with 10 positions matching TRBD2. The CDR3 here is CASSRAAGGPDTQYF. CDR3 sequence (DNA): TGCGCCAGCAGCCGGGCAGCGGGGGGGCCGGATACGCAGTATTTT.